The T cell receptor (beta chain) described here comes from a study of blood T cell repertoires in COVID-19. The germline CDR1 and CDR2 sequences are SGHRS and YFSETQ. V lost 2 bases and J lost 2; bases outside the gene matches: 6. The length of the CDR3 is 15 residues. Generated by immunoSEQ multiplex PCR, the TCRdb table keeps only in-frame clones and is missing some. The sample consists of 170,000 or so clones, about 82% of them appearing once. The specimen was peripheral blood. This receptor was obtained from a middle-aged man with active or convalescent COVID-19. This rearrangement joins TRBV5-1 to TRBJ1-1, with 7 bases lining up with TRBD1. The CDR3 nucleotides are TGCGCCAGCAGCTTAACCGGGACAGAAAACACTGAAGCTTTCTTT. Amino acid sequence: CASSLTGTENTEAFF.